The 13 T cell receptor beta chains presented below share a single source sample, sequenced in a study of regulatory T cells in long-lasting Graves disease. Arm-PCR of CDR3 regions with iRepertoire HTBI primers generated TCR beta libraries. TCRdb passed the multiplex PCR reads through MiXCR, listing each CDR3 protein once. The repertoire consists of 390,000 or so distinct CDR3 sequences, with roughly 20% occurring once and the leading ten covering around 30%. Time point: persistent/refractory GD, antithyroid drugs over 5 years with positive TRAb. Scientists built the TCR library using RNA that was extracted from PBMCs. The material was peripheral blood mononuclear cells (PBMCs), obtained when the disease was refractory, from a patient treated with antithyroid drugs. These receptors came from a woman aged 40 to 50 with Graves disease.

V gene TRBV18 combines with J gene TRBJ1-1; D unresolved. Germline V gives CDR1 KGHSH, CDR2 LQKENI. The V and J ends lost 3 bases and 7 bases respectively, with 9 bases between them. The length of the CDR3 is 12 residues. Here the CDR3 reads CASSPQLGEAFF. DNA of the CDR3: TGTGCCAGCTCACCCCAGCTTGGTGAAGCTTTCTTT.

The chain has TRBV11-2 and TRBJ2-7, with TRBD2 matching 9 bases. The CDR3 sequence is 15 residues long. Trimming cost V 3 bases and J 3 bases; bases outside gene matches: 6. CDR1 SGHAT and CDR2 FQNNGV come from the germline V gene. The CDR3 loop reads CASSFSSGEGYEQYF. The CDR3 DNA sequence: TGTGCCAGCAGCTTTTCTAGCGGGGAGGGCTACGAGCAGTACTTC.

On this clonotype: A much larger clonotype is one base distant, so this may be a read error. This rearrangement joins TRBV6-1 to TRBJ1-4; D is uncertain. Trimming removed 8 bases at V and 4 bases at J, with 14 bases between. The CDR3 spans 14 residues. Germline CDR1 and CDR2: MNHNS and SASEGT. As DNA, the CDR3 is TGTGCCAGCGGCCGGACGCTCGGTAATGAAAAACTGTTTTTT. Translation gives CASGRTLGNEKLFF.

The sample holds a few counts of this clonotype. J is TRBJ2-7 and V is TRBV13; D remains unclear. The CDR3 runs to 16 residues. Germline V gene sequence: CDR1 PRHDT, CDR2 FYEKMQ (reference sequence). V dropped 0 bases and J dropped 5 bases, with 17 bases sitting between them. CDR3 DNA: TGTGCCAGCAGCTTAGGCAAAAGAGTATCAGCTAACGAGCAGTACTTC. This translates into CASSLGKRVSANEQYF.

This rearrangement joins TRBV7-9 to TRBJ2-3, with 9 bases matching TRBD2. This CDR3 has 16 amino acids. CDR1 SEHNR and CDR2 FQNEAQ come from the germline V gene (reference sequence). Losses at the gene ends were 7 bases for V and 4 bases for J; bases not matched to a gene: 12. The CDR3 loop reads CASTNRSGRGADTQYF. CDR3 bases: TGTGCCAGCACCAACCGTAGCGGGAGAGGGGCAGATACGCAGTATTTT. Supplemented by reference TRBV7-9 and TRBJ2-3, the full variable domain reads DTGVSQNPRHKITKRGQNVTFRCDPISEHNRLYWYRQTLGQGPEFLTYFQNEAQLEKSRLLSDRFSAERPKGSFSTLEIQRTEQGDSAMYLCASTNRSGRGADTQYFGPGTRLTVL.

V gene TRBV7-9 combines with J gene TRBJ1-5; a possible D gene is TRBD1 (5 bases). Trimming stripped 4 bases from V and 0 bases from J, with 19 bases between. The CDR3 is 18 amino acids. CDR1 is SEHNR and CDR2 is FQNEAQ in the germline V gene (reference sequence). DNA for the CDR3: TGTGCCAGCAGCTCCAGCGGGGGGGGAGCTTATAGCAATCAGCCCCAGCATTTT. Protein product: CASSSSGGGAYSNQPQHF.

This clonotype appeared many times. This chain connects TRBV20-1 to TRBJ1-6; 9 bases are shared with TRBD1. CDR1 DFQATT and CDR2 SNEGSKA come from the germline V gene (reference sequence). Trimming cost V 5 bases and J 10 bases; bases outside gene matches: 9. The CDR3 runs to 14 residues. The CDR3 loop reads CSAAWDREMSPLHF. The CDR3 coding sequence is TGCAGTGCTGCCTGGGACAGGGAAATGTCACCCCTCCACTTT.

The chain combines TRBV7-9 with TRBJ2-5, with TRBD2 matching 7 bases. V gave up 5 bases and J gave up 2 bases; unmatched junction bases: 5. This CDR3 spans 14 amino acids. CDR1 and CDR2 from the germline V gene are SEHNR and FQNEAQ (reference sequence). The CDR3 loop reads CASSTPSGQETQYF. CDR3 DNA: TGTGCCAGCAGCACCCCTAGCGGACAAGAGACCCAGTACTTC.

With regard to this clonotype: Given a much more abundant clone one base away, this may be a read error. J is TRBJ2-3 and V is TRBV28; 9 bases match TRBD2. The germline gives CDR1 MDHEN, CDR2 SYDVKM. The CDR3 length is 16 residues. CDR3 sequence: CASSLEGGRALDMQYF. DNA for the CDR3: TGTGCCAGCAGTTTAGAGGGCGGGAGGGCGTTAGATATGCAGTATTTT.

The chain links TRBV14 to TRBJ1-1; D remains unclear. V was clipped by 1 base and J by 8 bases, with 17 bases between them. CDR3 length equals 15 residues. Germline V gene lookup returns CDR1 SGHDN and CDR2 FVKESK. The CDR3 loop is CASSQAPGPGREAFF. CDR3 in DNA: TGTGCCAGCAGCCAAGCCCCAGGCCCCGGACGGGAAGCTTTCTTT.

Only a few counts were recorded for this clonotype. The chain has TRBV19 and TRBJ1-5, with D perhaps TRBD1 (6 bases). CDR1 LNHDA and CDR2 SQIVND come from the germline V gene (reference sequence). CDR3 length equals 17 residues. Trimming cost V 2 bases and J 7 bases, with 21 bases left between them. The CDR3 sequence is CASSISGGRGAGQPQHF. The CDR3 nucleotides are TGTGCCAGTAGTATATCCGGGGGACGGGGGGCAGGACAGCCCCAGCATTTT.

V gene TRBV5-1 combines with J gene TRBJ1-1, with unresolved D. The CDR3 length is 14 residues. CDR1 SGHRS and CDR2 YFSETQ come from the germline V gene. The germline V and J ends were trimmed by 2 bases and 0 bases, with 8 bases remaining between them. In nucleotides, the CDR3 is TGCGCCAGCAGCTTCGGCCTTTTGAACACTGAAGCTTTCTTT. It translates to CASSFGLLNTEAFF.

The table lists this clonotype with many counts. This chain uses TRBV28 with TRBJ2-7, with D perhaps matching TRBD1 (6 bases). V was pared by 3 bases and J by 3 bases, with 9 bases between. Germline V CDR1 and CDR2: MDHEN, SYDVKM. The CDR3 is 13 residues long. For the CDR3, the DNA is TGTGCCAGCAGTTTCTCAGGGGTCTACGAGCAGTACTTC. Amino acids: CASSFSGVYEQYF.